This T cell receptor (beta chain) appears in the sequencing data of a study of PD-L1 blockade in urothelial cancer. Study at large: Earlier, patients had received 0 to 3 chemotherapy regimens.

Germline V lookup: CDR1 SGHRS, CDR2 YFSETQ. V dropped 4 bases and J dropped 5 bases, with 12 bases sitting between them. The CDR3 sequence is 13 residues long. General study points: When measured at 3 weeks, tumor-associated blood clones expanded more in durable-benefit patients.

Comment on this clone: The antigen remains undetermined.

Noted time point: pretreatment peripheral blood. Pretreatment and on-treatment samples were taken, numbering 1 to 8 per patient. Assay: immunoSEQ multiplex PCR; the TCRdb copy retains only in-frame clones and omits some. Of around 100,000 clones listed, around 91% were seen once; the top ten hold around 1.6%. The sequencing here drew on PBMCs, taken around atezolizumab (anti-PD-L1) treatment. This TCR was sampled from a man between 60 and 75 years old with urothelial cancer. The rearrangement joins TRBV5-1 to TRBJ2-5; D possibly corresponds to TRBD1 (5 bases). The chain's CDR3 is CASSLTVTETQYF. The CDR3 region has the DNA TGCGCCAGCAGCCTGACAGTGACGGAGACCCAGTACTTC.